This entry lists 17 T cell receptor beta chains sequenced from one sample in a study of T cells in Graves' hyperthyroidism and ophthalmopathy. Amplification of TCR beta CDR3 regions used RNA as the template. An initial round of RT-PCR targeting the TCR CDR3 relied on the HTBI primer set. MiXCR, applied by TCRdb to the multiplex PCR reads, yields one record per CDR3 protein. The repertoire holds hundreds of thousands of distinct CDR3 sequences, 15% to 20% seen once, with around 4% in the top ten. The sample consisted of blood. These receptors were collected from a woman under 40 with Graves' hyperthyroidism.

This clonotype was counted between two and nine times. J is TRBJ2-7 and V is TRBV27; the D is unclear. The CDR3 spans 14 residues. CDR1 is MNHEY, CDR2 SMNVEV, per germline (reference sequence). Trimming shortened V by 4 bases and J by 5 bases, and 15 bases separated the two germline ends. The CDR3, as DNA: TGTGCCAGCAGTTCCAGGTTGGGAACCCACGAGCAGTACTTC. This encodes CASSSRLGTHEQYF.

In its sample, this clonotype was seen many times. The V gene is TRBV20-1, the J gene TRBJ2-3; TRBD2 matches 10 bases. The germline V gene has CDR1 DFQATT and CDR2 SNEGSKA (reference sequence). The junction had 9 bases not matched to a gene; V was cut back by 3 bases and J by 3 bases. This CDR3 has 16 residues. The CDR3 DNA reads TGCAGTGCTAGGGAGCGGGAGGGCCTCAAGACAGATACGCAGTATTTT. Protein: CSAREREGLKTDTQYF.

In its sample, this clonotype was seen many times. The chain combines TRBV12-3 or TRBV12-4 with TRBJ2-7; tentative D call: TRBD1 (6 bases). The CDR3 extends over 13 amino acids. Trimming removed 4 bases from V and 5 bases from J, with 12 bases in between. The CDR3 reads CASSSVRGHEQYF. In DNA, the CDR3 is TGTGCCAGCAGTTCGGTCAGGGGCCACGAGCAGTACTTC.

This clonotype was seen repeatedly, ten times or more. The genes are TRBV7-8 and TRBJ1-2; D might be TRBD1 (5 bases). There are 13 residues in the CDR3. The V end was cut by 1 base, the J end by 7 bases, with 10 bases between. CDR1 is SGHVS and CDR2 is FQNEAQ in the germline V gene. This chain's CDR3 is CASSLGGNAGYTF. CDR3 DNA sequence: TGTGCCAGCAGCTTAGGGGGGAACGCTGGCTACACCTTC.

The rearrangement joins TRBV5-1 to TRBJ2-3; D possibly corresponds to TRBD1 (5 bases). V dropped 0 bases and J dropped 3 bases, with 11 bases sitting between them. The germline V gene has CDR1 SGHRS and CDR2 YFSETQ. This CDR3 contains 15 residues. CDR3 in DNA: TGCGCCAGCAGCTTGGGACAGTTCGGAACAGATACGCAGTATTTT. Translation: CASSLGQFGTDTQYF.

This clonotype was seen repeatedly, ten times or more. This chain connects TRBV20-1 to TRBJ2-5; TRBD1 might be the D (5 bases). The CDR3 contains 12 residues. Germline loops: CDR1 DFQATT, CDR2 SNEGSKA (reference sequence). The V end lost 6 bases, the J end lost 3 bases, and 11 bases lay between the germline ends. The CDR3 nucleotides read TGCAGTGCCCAGGGTCTGGAAGAGACCCAGTACTTC. This codes for CSAQGLEETQYF.

In its sample, this clonotype was seen many times. The chain uses TRBV6-1 and TRBJ2-7, with 10 nucleotides matching TRBD1. The CDR3 sequence is 15 residues long. Germline V gene data show CDR1 as MNHNS and CDR2 as SASEGT. Trimming at V came to 7 bases and at J to 5 bases, leaving 11 bases not matched to a gene. Here the CDR3 reads CASKSLDRGINEQYF. The CDR3 DNA sequence: TGTGCCAGCAAATCCTTGGACAGGGGGATTAACGAGCAGTACTTC.

The table lists this clonotype with a few counts. The chain uses TRBV19 and TRBJ2-1, with TRBD2 as a possible D gene (6 bases). Germline V lookup: CDR1 LNHDA, CDR2 SQIVND (reference sequence). Trimming shortened V by 3 bases and J by 7 bases, and 10 bases separated the two germline ends. This CDR3 region has 13 residues. CDR3 amino acids: CASSMVLANEQFF. CDR3 DNA: TGTGCCAGTAGTATGGTACTAGCAAATGAGCAGTTCTTC.

The chain recombines TRBV20-1 with TRBJ1-2, with 7 nucleotides matching TRBD1. After removal of 6 bases from V and 2 bases from J, the junction contained 6 bases not matched to a gene. This CDR3 spans 13 amino acids. From germline, CDR1 is DFQATT and CDR2 SNEGSKA (reference sequence). The CDR3 loop reads CSAPGQRNYGYTF. DNA for the CDR3: TGCAGTGCGCCGGGACAGAGGAACTATGGCTACACCTTC.

In its sample, this clonotype was seen many times. This rearrangement joins TRBV19 to TRBJ2-7, with 8 bases matching TRBD2. In germline, CDR1 is LNHDA, CDR2 SQIVND (reference sequence). The CDR3 consists of 16 residues. With V trimmed by 3 bases and J by 3 bases, 10 bases remained unmatched. The DNA of the CDR3 is TGTGCCAGTAGTATGTGGCTGGGCACTAGCGGCTACGAGCAGTACTTC. This encodes CASSMWLGTSGYEQYF.

Concerning this clonotype: Sequence at one end of the junction differs from germline and may be a read error. The CDR3 spells CASGPGHSNTEALF. The CDR3 bases are TGCGCCAGCGGCCCGGGTCATTCGAACACTGAAGCTCTCTTT. This rearrangement joins TRBV5-1 to TRBJ1-1; the D is unclear. CDR1 is SGHRS, CDR2 YFSETQ, per germline. The CDR3 is 14 amino acids.

This clonotype has at least ten counts. The chain uses TRBV27 and TRBJ2-5; possibly TRBD1 for D (5 bases). With 3 bases removed from V and 3 bases from J, the gap between germline ends came to 11 bases. The length of the CDR3 is 14 residues. Germline values: CDR1 MNHEY, CDR2 SMNVEV (reference sequence). Written as DNA, the CDR3 is TGTGCCAGCAGTTTGGGTTGGGGCGAAGAGACCCAGTACTTC. It specifies CASSLGWGEETQYF.

This clonotype has at least ten counts. V usage is TRBV18 and J usage is TRBJ1-2, with 12 bases that match TRBD1. V shed 2 bases and J 4 bases; nucleotides not matched to a gene: 2. The CDR3 length is 15 residues. Per the germline V gene, CDR1 is KGHSH and CDR2 is LQKENI. CDR3 region: CASSPGTGGVYGYTF. DNA for the CDR3: TGTGCCAGCTCACCAGGGACAGGGGGCGTCTATGGCTACACCTTC.

This clonotype has ten or more counts. This chain links TRBV20-1 with TRBJ2-6; D remains unclear. The ends were cut back, 7 bases at V and 2 bases at J, with 9 bases in the middle. The CDR3 is 13 residues long. The germline CDR1 and CDR2 sequences are DFQATT and SNEGSKA (reference sequence). CDR3 nucleotide sequence: TGCAGTGGGCGAAGGGCTGGGGCCAACGTCCTGACTTTC. Residues: CSGRRAGANVLTF.

Many counts were recorded for this clonotype. This sequence joins TRBV28 and TRBJ1-5, with 8 nucleotides matching TRBD1. V trimming: 4 bases; J trimming: 9 bases; junction bases outside the gene matches: 11. The length of the CDR3 is 15 residues. CDR1 is MDHEN and CDR2 is SYDVKM in the germline V gene. CDR3 loop: CASSSDRAKVRPQHF. CDR3 in DNA: TGTGCCAGCAGTTCGGACAGGGCGAAGGTACGGCCCCAGCATTTT.

J is TRBJ2-2 and V is TRBV7-3, with 15 bases matching TRBD2. Germline V lookup: CDR1 SGHTA, CDR2 FQGTGA. CDR3 length equals 16 residues. The ends lost 5 bases at V and 8 bases at J; junction bases unmatched: 6. As DNA, the CDR3 is TGTGCCAGCAGCCCGGGACTAGCGGGAGGATCGGGGGAGCTGTTTTTT. It is translated as CASSPGLAGGSGELFF. The full variable domain, rest sourced from reference TRBV7-3 and TRBJ2-2, is GAGVSQTPSNKVTEKGKYVELRCDPISGHTALYWYRQSLGQGPEFLIYFQGTGAADDSGLPNDRFFAVRPEGSVSTLKIQRTERGDSAVYLCASSPGLAGGSGELFFGEGSRLTVL.

The CDR3 DNA follows: TGTGCCAGCAGCAAAACCGTTCGGACAGGGAGAGAGGAGACCCAGTACTTC. It specifies CASSKTVRTGREETQYF. This chain connects TRBV5-5 to TRBJ2-5; 8 bases line up with TRBD1. There are 17 residues in the CDR3. Germline values: CDR1 SGHKS, CDR2 YYEKEE (reference sequence). V shed 4 bases, J shed 5 bases, and the junction held 16 bases outside the gene matches.